This T cell receptor beta chain was obtained from a study of OX40 agonist ivuxolimab in advanced cancers. Notes on the research overall: Ivuxolimab, which targeted the costimulatory receptor OX40 (CD134), was an agonistic, fully human IgG2 monoclonal antibody. The point of sequencing TCRbeta in the periphery was to test whether ivuxolimab changed TCR sequence diversity and drove clonal T-cell expansion. The paper describes the monotherapy dose-escalation part (N of about 55 patients) of the phase I trial of ivuxolimab. Intravenous ivuxolimab was administered to patients every 2 weeks at six dose levels: 0.01, 0.1, 0.3, 1.5, 3 and 10 mg/kg. Three dose-escalation patients achieved partial responses, one with hepatocellular carcinoma and two with cutaneous melanoma. Patients were allowed to have had prior anti-PD-1, anti-PD-L1 or anti-CTLA-4 therapy, and more than 30% of the dose-escalation patients had previously received checkpoint inhibitors. In the dose-escalation cohort, approximately 82% of patients were male, and the mean age was 60 years with a range of roughly 20 to 85. Of the roughly 50 dose-escalation patients, hepatocellular carcinoma was present in around 20, melanoma in approximately 15, renal cell carcinoma in 9 and head and neck cancer in 9.

The trial excluded patients who had a history of autoimmune disease or who were on systemic immunosuppression. In every dose cohort, peripheral blood was drawn for TCR sequencing at baseline, cycle 4 day 1, and cycle 7 day 1. The samples were drawn from a first-in-human, open-label, multicenter phase I dose-escalation trial of ivuxolimab. Adults with locally advanced or metastatic melanoma, renal cell carcinoma, hepatocellular carcinoma or head and neck squamous cell carcinoma were enrolled in the trial. CD4+ and CD8+ T cells were sorted separately from peripheral blood before TCR sequencing. Findings and caveats that apply to the study as a whole: Which antigens the clonally expanded peripheral T cells were specific for was not determined. In the 0.1-3.0 mg/kg groups, partial responders had among the lowest normalized peripheral clonal expansion, particularly in CD8+ T cells. After ivuxolimab, CD8+ T cells had more expanded clones than CD4+ T cells on average. At doses of 0.1 to 3.0 mg/kg, clonal expansion of both CD4+ and CD8+ blood T cells was observed from baseline to week 6. Low levels of normalized T-cell clonal expansion were also seen in some nonresponding patients.

Genomic DNA was extracted from sorted cells for sequencing of the TCRbeta CDR3 region. TCRbeta CDR3 regions were sequenced using the immunoSEQ Assay. This is the immuneACCESS table as TCRdb keeps it, with only in-frame sequences that have V and J called. A part of the clones is gone; compared with another copy, unresolved V genes explain less than half, and the rest is unexplained. The sample table holds approximately 15,000 clones, of which 86% were seen once. The leading ten clones occupy 0.65% to 0.8% of the sample. In the case of this clone: Its antigen is still unknown. No quality values exist for individual bases; no much larger clone is one base distant.

The specimen was CD4+ or CD8+ T cells sorted from blood, collected in a trial of the OX40 agonist ivuxolimab. The TCR originated in an adult with an advanced solid tumor such as melanoma, head and neck, liver or kidney cancer.

DNA sequence: TGTGCCTGGAGTGACAGGTTGGGTGGCTACACCTTC. It translates as CAWSDRLGGYTF. The chain joins TRBV30 to TRBJ1-2, with a tentative D gene TRBD1 over 5 matching bases. V is cut by 1 base and J by 7 bases, and the space between the germline ends is 10 bases. CDR1 and CDR2 are read off the germline V gene (reference sequence) as GTSNPN and SVGIG. The CDR3 sequence holds 12 residues, the cysteine and phenylalanine included. Kept here is only the CDR3 DNA, which spans 36 bases and is read in frame from base 1. The full variable domain, completed from the reference TRBV30 and TRBJ1-2 proteins outside the CDR3, reads SQTIHQWPATLVQPVGSPLSLECTVEGTSNPNLYWYRQAAGRGLQLLFYSVGIGQISSEVPQNLSASRPQDRQFILSSKKLLLSDSGFYLCAWSDRLGGYTFGSGTRLTVV.